This entry is about one TCR beta chain. This sample is part of a study of blood T cell repertoires in COVID-19. Background on the study: Acute and convalescent COVID-19 samples came from the United States, Italy and Spain. T cells, B-cell-depleted T cells, or PBMCs supplied cDNA or gDNA.

The CDR3 is made up of 13 amino acids. Trimming left V 6 bases short and J 0 bases short, with 6 bases between. Generated by immunoSEQ multiplex PCR, the TCRdb table keeps only in-frame clones and is missing some. The profile shows more than 75,000 clones, more than 70% of them singletons. This clonotype was obtained from a middle-aged man with acute or convalescent COVID-19. The rearrangement links TRBV12-3 or TRBV12-4 to TRBJ1-3; D not resolved. Sample: peripheral blood. CDR3 sequence (DNA): TGTGCCAGCAGCTTACTCTCTGGAAACACCATATATTTT. Its protein product is CASSLLSGNTIYF.